This TCR beta chain was recorded in a study of identical twins. General study findings and limits: Cord blood beta clonotypes that were abundant carried fewer insertions, and memory repertoires showed no such trend. Model-predicted out-of-frame TCR alpha sharing fell below observed values in monozygotic twins. Invariant MAIT and iNKT cells are populations that could partly confound zero-insertion analyses.

This CDR3 has 15 residues. Per germline, CDR1 DFQATT and CDR2 SNEGSKA (reference sequence). With 5 bases clipped from V and 11 bases from J, the junction kept 17 bases outside the gene matches. Unique molecular identifiers were present on the cDNA, and a universal primer site came from template switching. TCRdb re-analysed the 5' RACE reads in MiXCR, keeping a single row per CDR3 protein. The data contain approximately 240,000 distinct CDR3 sequences, around 15% of them seen just once; the ten biggest clones take up 7% to 9.5%. About this clonotype: Its specificity is unknown.

This clonotype originated in a woman in her late teens or twenties in good health. The chain has TRBV20-1 and TRBJ1-1; 10 positions match TRBD1. Sequences were obtained from memory (CD45RO+) T cells sorted from blood. CDR3 loop: CSAHNMDRGKSHAFF. The DNA for the CDR3 is TGCAGTGCTCACAATATGGACAGGGGGAAAAGTCATGCTTTCTTT.